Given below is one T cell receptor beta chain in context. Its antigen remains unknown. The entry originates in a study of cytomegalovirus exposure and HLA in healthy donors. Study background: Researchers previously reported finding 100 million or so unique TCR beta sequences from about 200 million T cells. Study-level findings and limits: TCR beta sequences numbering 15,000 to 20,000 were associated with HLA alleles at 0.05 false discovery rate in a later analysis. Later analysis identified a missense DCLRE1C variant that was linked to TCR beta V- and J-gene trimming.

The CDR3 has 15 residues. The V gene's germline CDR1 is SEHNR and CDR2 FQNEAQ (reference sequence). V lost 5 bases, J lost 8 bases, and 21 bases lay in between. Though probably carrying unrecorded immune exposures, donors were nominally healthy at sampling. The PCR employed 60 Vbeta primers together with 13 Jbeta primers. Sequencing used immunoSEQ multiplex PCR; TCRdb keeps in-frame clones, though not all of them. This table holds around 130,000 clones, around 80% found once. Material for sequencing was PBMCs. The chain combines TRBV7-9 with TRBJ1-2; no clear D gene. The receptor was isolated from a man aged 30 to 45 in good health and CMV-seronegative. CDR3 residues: CASSPRGVLERGYTF. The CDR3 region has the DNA TGTGCCAGCAGCCCCCGCGGGGTCCTGGAGCGAGGCTACACCTTC.